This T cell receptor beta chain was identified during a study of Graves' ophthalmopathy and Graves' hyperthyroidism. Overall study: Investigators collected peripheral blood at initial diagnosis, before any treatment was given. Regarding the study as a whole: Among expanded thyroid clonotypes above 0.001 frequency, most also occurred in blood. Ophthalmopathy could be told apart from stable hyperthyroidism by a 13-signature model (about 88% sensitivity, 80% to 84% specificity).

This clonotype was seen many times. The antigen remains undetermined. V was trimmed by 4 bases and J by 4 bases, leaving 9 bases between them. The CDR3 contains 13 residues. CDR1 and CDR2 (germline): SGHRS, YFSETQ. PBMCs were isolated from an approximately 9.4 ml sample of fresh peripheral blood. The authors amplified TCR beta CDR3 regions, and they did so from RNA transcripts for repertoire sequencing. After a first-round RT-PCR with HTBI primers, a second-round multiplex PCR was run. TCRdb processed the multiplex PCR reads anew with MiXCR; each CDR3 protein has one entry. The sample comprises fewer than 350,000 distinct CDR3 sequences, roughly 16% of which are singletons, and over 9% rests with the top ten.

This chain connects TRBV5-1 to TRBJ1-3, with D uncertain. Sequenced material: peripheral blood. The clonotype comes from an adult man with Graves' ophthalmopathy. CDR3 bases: TGCGCCAGCAGCCGATGGCCGGGAAACACCATATATTTT. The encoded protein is CASSRWPGNTIYF.